This T cell receptor beta chain originates from a study of blood T cell repertoires in COVID-19 (TCRdb year 2020). Turning to the overall study: Collaborator samples came from the United States, Italy and Spain and covered acute and convalescent phases of COVID-19. A freely available public database, intended as a resource for researchers studying the immune response to SARS-CoV-2, is where the repertoires were released. Where available, HLA class I and class II types were taken from metadata supplied by the sample provider and were not determined by assay-based typing. Subjects who had been exposed to COVID-19, were actively infected with it, or had recovered from it provided the deeply sampled blood TCRbeta repertoires that made up the dataset. Samples came from the ongoing ImmuneRACE study (first 160 participants) plus 1,254 subjects from 6 global collaborators. The material from the prospective study consisted of cDNA or gDNA derived from T cells, B-cell-depleted T cells, or PBMCs. A de-identified subject ID, COVID-19 status, age in years and sex were almost always included in the sample metadata. Beyond this particular receptor, the publication reports: The amount of clinical and demographic metadata varied by source and participant and was provided uncurated.

About this clone: Its target antigen remains unknown. The record has no base qualities; no much larger clone is one base away.

The immunoSEQ Assay, a bias-controlled multiplex PCR, was used to amplify TCRbeta CDR3 regions from genomic DNA. In the source study's methods: The number of nucleated cells in each sample was estimated from the amplification of reference gene primers within the assay. To quantify the absolute abundance of each unique TCRbeta CDR3 rearrangement, sequence reads were collapsed and filtered. For each sample, productive Simpson clonality was calculated as the square root of Simpson's diversity index over productive rearrangements. TCRdb holds this immuneACCESS table with in-frame rearrangements only. Some clones are missing; in checked studies, unresolved V genes explain under half, and the rest has no known cause. V, J and clone size derive from that table, while D and trimming were established from the DNA sequence. This sample lists about 200,000 clones; almost 90% were detected once. Jointly, the top ten make up approximately 1.5% of the sample.

Each collaborating institution followed its own protocols to collect whole blood in K2EDTA tubes. For TCRbeta analysis, collaborator samples were shipped as frozen whole blood, as isolated PBMCs, or as DNA extracted from either sample type. The clonotype comes from a man between 18 and 29 years old with active or convalescent COVID-19. Sequenced material: peripheral blood.

The CDR3 amino acid sequence is: CASRPDGNYEQYF. The sequenced DNA is TGTGCCAGCAGACCGGACGGGAACTACGAGCAGTACTTC. Recombination linked TRBV5-4 to TRBJ2-7; the D gene is perhaps TRBD2, from 5 matching bases. From a lookup of the germline V gene (reference sequence), CDR1 and CDR2 are SGHNT and YYREEE. Relative to germline, V is 5 bases shorter and J is 3 bases shorter, with 12 bases between their ends. Its CDR3 holds 13 amino acids, cysteine through phenylalanine. Left in the record is the CDR3 DNA by itself, 39 bases read in frame from the first base.